This T cell receptor (beta chain) was documented in a study of T cell repertoires in cytomegalovirus infection. Across the study: Indicated by public TCR beta signatures were CMV infection and matching HLA type.

The count of this clonotype is one. Antigen unknown. A read error may produce the germline difference seen at one junction end. In TCRdb, the reads were re-called with MiXCR into one record per CDR3 protein. The table shows some 450,000 distinct CDR3 sequences, with approximately 31% occurring only once. Whole-study findings and limits: In two of eight donors, the top clonotype was HLA-C-restricted CMV-specific.

The receptor comes from a human donor in good health (CMV status not recorded). Some clones in this sample may be carry-over from other donors' samples. Sequences were obtained from PBMCs.

The CDR3 here is CASESLPLYEQNF. CDR3 in DNA: TGTGCCAGCGAAAGTCTCCCCCTCTACGAGCAGAACTTC. The chain joins TRBV6-1 to TRBJ2-7; D remains unclear. CDR3 length: 13 residues. CDR1 and CDR2 (germline): MNHNS, SASEGT.